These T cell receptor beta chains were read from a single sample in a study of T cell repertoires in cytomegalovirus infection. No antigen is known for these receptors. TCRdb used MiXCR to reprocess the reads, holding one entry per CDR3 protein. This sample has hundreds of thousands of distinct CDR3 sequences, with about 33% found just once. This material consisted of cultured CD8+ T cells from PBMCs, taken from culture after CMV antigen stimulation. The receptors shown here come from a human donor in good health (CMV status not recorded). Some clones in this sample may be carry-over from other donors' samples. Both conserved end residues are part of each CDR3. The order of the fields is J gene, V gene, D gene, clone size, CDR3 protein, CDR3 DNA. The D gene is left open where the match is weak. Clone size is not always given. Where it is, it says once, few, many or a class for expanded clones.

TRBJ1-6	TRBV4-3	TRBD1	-	CASSHLDRGDSPLHF	TGCGCCAGCAGCCACCTTGACAGGGGTGATTCACCCCTCCACTTT
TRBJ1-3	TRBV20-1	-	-	CSASSTPSSGNTIYF	TGCAGTGCTAGCTCGACGCCAAGCTCTGGAAACACCATATATTTT
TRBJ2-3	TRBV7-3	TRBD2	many	CASSPRRLAGLTDTQYF	TGTGCCAGCAGCCCCCGGAGACTAGCGGGGCTCACAGATACGCAGTATTTT
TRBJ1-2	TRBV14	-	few	CASSQARLRGYTF	TGTGCCAGCAGCCAAGCCAGGCTTCGGGGCTACACCTTC
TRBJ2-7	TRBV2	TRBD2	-	CASSSLAGVTYEQYF	TGTGCCAGCAGCTCACTAGCGGGGGTTACCTACGAGCAGTACTTC
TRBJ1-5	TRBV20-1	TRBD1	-	CSARDLVLDRGRLGNQPQHF	TGCAGTGCTAGAGATCTGGTTCTGGACAGGGGGCGGTTGGGCAATCAGCCCCAGCATTTT
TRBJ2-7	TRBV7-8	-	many	CASSLRLASSYEQYF	TGTGCCAGCAGCTTAAGGCTCGCATCCTCCTACGAGCAGTACTTC
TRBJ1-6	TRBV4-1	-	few	CASSQFQGYNSPLHF	TGCGCCAGCAGCCAGTTCCAGGGCTATAATTCACCCCTCCACTTT
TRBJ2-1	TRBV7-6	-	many	CASSSGTTSYNEQFF	TGTGCCAGCAGCTCCGGGACAACCTCCTACAATGAGCAGTTCTTC
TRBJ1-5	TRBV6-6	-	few	CASSYHPNTQNQPQHF	TGTGCCAGCAGTTATCACCCCAACACCCAGAATCAGCCCCAGCATTTT
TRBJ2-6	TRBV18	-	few	CASSPDPGANVLTF	TGTGCCAGCTCCCCGGACCCTGGGGCCAACGTCCTGACTTTC
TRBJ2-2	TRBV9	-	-	CASSVGRAATGELFF	TGTGCCAGCAGCGTGGGCCGAGCTGCCACCGGGGAGCTGTTTTTT
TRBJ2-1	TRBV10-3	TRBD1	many	CAISGTGLYNEQFF	TGTGCCATCTCCGGGACAGGGCTCTACAATGAGCAGTTCTTC
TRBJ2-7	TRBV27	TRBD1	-	CASSFNPTGDEQYF	TGTGCCAGCAGTTTTAACCCCACAGGGGACGAGCAGTACTTC
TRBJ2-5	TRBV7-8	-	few	CASSLSLGPQETQYF	TGTGCCAGCAGCTTGAGTTTGGGGCCCCAAGAGACCCAGTACTTC
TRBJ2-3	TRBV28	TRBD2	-	CASSLIWEGQTTDTQYF	TGTGCCAGCAGTCTTATATGGGAGGGGCAGACCACAGATACGCAGTATTTT
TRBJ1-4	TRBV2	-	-	CASSERQVKGKLFF	TGTGCCAGCAGTGAGCGGCAGGTGAAAGGAAAACTGTTTTTT
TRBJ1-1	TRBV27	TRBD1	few	CASKRPGQRGMNTEAFF	TGTGCCAGCAAAAGGCCGGGACAGAGGGGGATGAACACTGAAGCTTTCTTT
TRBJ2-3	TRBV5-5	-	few	CASSGRRGETTVPTDTQYF	TGTGCCAGCAGCGGGCGGCGCGGGGAAACGACGGTCCCCACAGATACGCAGTATTTT
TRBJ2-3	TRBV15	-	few	CATSKRGVLRKTDTQYF	TGTGCCACCAGTAAGCGCGGGGTTCTCCGGAAAACAGATACGCAGTATTTT
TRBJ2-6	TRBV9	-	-	CASSVDRETGANVLTF	TGTGCCAGCAGCGTAGACAGGGAAACCGGGGCCAACGTCCTGACTTTC
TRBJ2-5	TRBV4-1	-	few	CASSQALSQETQYF	TGCGCCAGCAGCCAAGCTCTTTCACAAGAGACCCAGTACTTC
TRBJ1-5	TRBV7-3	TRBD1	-	CASSLTGGSLPQHF	TGTGCCAGCAGCTTAACAGGGGGCAGTCTGCCCCAGCATTTT
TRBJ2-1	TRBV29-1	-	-	CSVENGKSSYNEQFF	TGCAGCGTTGAAAACGGGAAAAGCTCCTACAATGAGCAGTTCTTC
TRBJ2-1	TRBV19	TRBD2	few	CASSHRTSGYNEQFF	TGTGCCAGTAGCCATAGGACTAGCGGGTACAATGAGCAGTTCTTC